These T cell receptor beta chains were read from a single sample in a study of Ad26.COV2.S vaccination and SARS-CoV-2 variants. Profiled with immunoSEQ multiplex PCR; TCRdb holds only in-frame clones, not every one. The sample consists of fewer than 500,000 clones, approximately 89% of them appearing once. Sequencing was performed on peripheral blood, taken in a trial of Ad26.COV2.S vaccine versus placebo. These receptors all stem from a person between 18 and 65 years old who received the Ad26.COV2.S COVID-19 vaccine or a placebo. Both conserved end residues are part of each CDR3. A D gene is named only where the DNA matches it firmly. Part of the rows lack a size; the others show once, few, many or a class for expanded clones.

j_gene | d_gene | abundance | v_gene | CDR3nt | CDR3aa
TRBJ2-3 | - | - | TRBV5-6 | TGTGCCAGCAGCTGGACCCTACGGGGGGCGAGCACAGATACGCAGTATTTT | CASSWTLRGASTDTQYF
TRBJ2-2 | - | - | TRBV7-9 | TGTGCCAGCAGCCCCCTGTGGGGGGGCCCGAAGGGGGAGCTGTTTTTT | CASSPLWGGPKGELFF
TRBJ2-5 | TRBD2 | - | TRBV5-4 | TGTGCCAGCAGCTCCAACGGACTAGCGGGAGGGAAGACCCAGTACTTC | CASSSNGLAGGKTQYF
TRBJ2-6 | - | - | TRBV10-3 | TGTGCCATCAGTAACGGCACTGGGGCCAACGTCCTGACTTTC | CAISNGTGANVLTF
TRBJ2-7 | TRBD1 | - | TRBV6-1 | TGTGCCAGCAGTGAAGATGGGACAGGGTCCTACGAGCAGTACTTC | CASSEDGTGSYEQYF
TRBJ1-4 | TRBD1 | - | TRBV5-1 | TGCGCCAGCAGTCAGACAGGGGTCAATGAAAAACTGTTTTTT | CASSQTGVNEKLFF
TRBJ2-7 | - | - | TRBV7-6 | TGTGCCAGCAGCCTCCTCGGGCCCTACGAGCAGTACTTC | CASSLLGPYEQYF
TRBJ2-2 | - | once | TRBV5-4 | TGTGCCAGCAGCTTGGATCGGGGGGAGCTGTTTTTT | CASSLDRGELFF
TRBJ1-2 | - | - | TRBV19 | TGTGCCAGTAGTATTGGCAGGGGCTATGGCTACACCTTC | CASSIGRGYGYTF
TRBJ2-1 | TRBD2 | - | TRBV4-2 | TGTGCCAGCAGCCATCCCCCCGGCGGACTAGCGATGAGCTCCTACAATGAGCAGTTCTTC | CASSHPPGGLAMSSYNEQFF
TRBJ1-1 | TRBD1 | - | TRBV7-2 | TGTGCCAGCAGCTCGACAGGGAGGAGGGTTGAAGCTTTCTTT | CASSSTGRRVEAFF
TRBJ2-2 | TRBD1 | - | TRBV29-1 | TGCAGCGTTGCCGGGACAGCGAACACCGGGGAGCTGTTTTTT | CSVAGTANTGELFF
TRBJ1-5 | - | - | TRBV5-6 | TGTGCCAGCTCCTTGGGGACGTATCAGCCCCAGCATTTT | CASSLGTYQPQHF
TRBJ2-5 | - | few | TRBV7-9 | TGTGCCAGCAGCTTTGGTTCGGCAGGGGCGGTGACCCAGTACTTC | CASSFGSAGAVTQYF
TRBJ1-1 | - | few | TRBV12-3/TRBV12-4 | TGTGCCAGCAGTAGGACTGTTACTTTCTTT | CASSRTVTFF